The source of this T cell receptor beta chain is a study of beta chain features in type 1 diabetes. Whole-study context: Healthy donors and patients showed comparable age, gender and cell yields.

Only a few counts were recorded for this clone. Reverse transcription of all isolated RNA meant that expressed TCRB transcripts were sequenced. Profiling relied on immunoSEQ multiplex PCR, and the TCRdb table lists in-frame clones only, not all of them. The sample lists under 950,000 clones, roughly 16% occurring once. The CDR3 is made up of 17 amino acids. Germline-derived CDR1 and CDR2 are SGHVS and FQNEAQ. Trimming removed 2 bases at V and 1 base at J, with 15 bases between. Sorting based on CD45RO/CCR7/CD25/CD127/CD95/CD27 separated CD4+ naive, central memory, regulatory and stem cell-like memory cells.

Sequenced: naive CD4+ T cells from blood. This chain connects TRBV7-8 to TRBJ2-1; D might be TRBD1 (6 bases). The TCR sequence derives from a woman between 18 and 29 years old in good health. CDR3 sequence (DNA): TGTGCCAGCAGCTTAAGAGGGCAGGGGTTGTCCTACAATGAGCAGTTCTTC. Encoded protein: CASSLRGQGLSYNEQFF.